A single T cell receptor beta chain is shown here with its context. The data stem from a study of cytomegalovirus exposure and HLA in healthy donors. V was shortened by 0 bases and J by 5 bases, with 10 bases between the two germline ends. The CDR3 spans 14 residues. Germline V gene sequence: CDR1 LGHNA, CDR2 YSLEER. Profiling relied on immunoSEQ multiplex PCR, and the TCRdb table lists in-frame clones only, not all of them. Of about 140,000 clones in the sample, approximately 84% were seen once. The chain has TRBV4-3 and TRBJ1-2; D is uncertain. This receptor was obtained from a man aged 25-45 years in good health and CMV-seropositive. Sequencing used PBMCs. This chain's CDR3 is CASSQDHSGYGYTF. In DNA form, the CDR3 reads TGCGCCAGCAGCCAAGACCACTCGGGATATGGCTACACCTTC.